The present entry profiles one T cell receptor beta chain with its context. No cognate antigen has been identified for it. The sample holds no much larger clone one base away, and base qualities are not on file. TCRbeta CDR3 regions were amplified from genomic DNA by means of the immunoSEQ Assay, a bias-controlled multiplex PCR. In the source study's methods: The number of nucleated cells in each sample was estimated by amplification of reference gene primers within the assay. To quantify the absolute abundance of each unique TCRbeta CDR3 rearrangement, sequence reads were collapsed and filtered. For each sample, productive Simpson clonality was calculated by taking the square root of Simpson's diversity index across productive rearrangements. Not all clones reach the TCRdb copy of this immuneACCESS table, which keeps in-frame sequences only. Checked studies attribute under half of the gap to unresolved V genes and leave the rest unexplained. That table gives V, J and clone size, and the DNA gave D and trimming. This sample lists 250,000 to 300,000 clones; roughly 81% were detected once. About 7% of the sample belongs to the ten largest clones.

This record belongs to a study of blood T cell repertoires in COVID-19 (dated by TCRdb to about 2020). About the investigation overall: The collaborator samples originated in the United States, Italy and Spain and spanned the acute and convalescent phases of COVID-19. The material from the prospective study consisted of cDNA or gDNA derived from T cells, B-cell-depleted T cells, or PBMCs. The dataset comprised deeply sampled blood TCRbeta repertoires from subjects exposed to, actively infected with, or recovered from COVID-19. The repertoires were released in a freely available public database meant as a resource for research on the immune response to SARS-CoV-2. Samples were obtained from the ongoing ImmuneRACE study (first 160 participants) and from roughly 1,300 subjects provided by 6 global collaborators. A de-identified subject ID, COVID-19 status, age in years and sex were almost always included in the sample metadata. Where HLA class I and class II types were available, the types were taken from metadata supplied by the sample provider, not from assay-based typing. Results and caveats for the whole study, not just this receptor: The amount of clinical and demographic metadata varied by source and participant and was provided uncurated.

The CDR3 spans 15 residues, from the cysteine through the phenylalanine. The kept DNA is CDR3 alone, 45 bases in frame from the first base. Here V drops 1 base and J drops 2 bases, and the junction holds 5 bases not matched to any gene. The germline V gene encodes CDR1 LNHDA and CDR2 SQIVND (reference sequence). Participants in the prospective study were enrolled through a virtual design, were aged roughly 18 to 100 years, and lived in approximately 24 United States geographic areas. In the prospective study, participants were assigned to cohorts based on the clinical history participants reported in a screening survey and a study questionnaire. A participant counted as exposed if, within 2 weeks of entering the study, that participant had been in contact with someone who had a PCR-confirmed or clinician-diagnosed COVID-19 case. Mobile phlebotomists in the prospective study collected whole blood, serum and a nasopharyngeal or oropharyngeal swab from every participant. Prospective study participants could optionally give additional blood draws and questionnaires over an approximately 2-month period. Before DNA extraction, prospective study blood samples were shipped either frozen or at room temperature.

The chain links TRBV19 with TRBJ2-7, with 7 middle bases fitting TRBD1. The sequence was obtained from a woman between 45 and 60 years old who had been exposed to COVID-19. Sequencing used PBMCs or T cells enriched from blood (not recorded which). This receptor has the CDR3 CASSIVGGGTYEQYF. The DNA is TGTGCCAGTAGTATAGTAGGGGGCGGCACCTACGAGCAGTACTTC.